The 2 T cell receptor beta chains reported below all come from one sample, sequenced in a study of blood T cell repertoires in COVID-19. Sequencing was performed with immunoSEQ multiplex PCR; in TCRdb, only in-frame clones are kept and a portion is missing. The table has 50,000 to 65,000 clones, 85% seen once; the top ten hold about 5.3%. Sequencing was done on a sample of peripheral blood. The receptors derive from a man aged 65 to 79 with acute or convalescent COVID-19.

The V call is TRBV10-3, the J call TRBJ1-2, with a weak D call TRBD1 (5 bases). Germline CDR1 ENHRY, CDR2 SYGVKD. This CDR3 has 14 residues. V lost 2 bases, J lost 3 bases, and 10 bases lay in between. Here the CDR3 reads CAISEADRDYGYTF. The DNA for the CDR3 is TGTGCCATCAGTGAGGCCGACAGAGACTATGGCTACACCTTC.

The chain carries TRBV6-5 and TRBJ2-7; 12 nucleotides agree with TRBD1. Germline V gene sequence: CDR1 MNHEY, CDR2 SVGAGI. The CDR3 has 16 residues. The ends lost 4 bases at V and 3 bases at J; junction bases unmatched: 7. CDR3 in amino acids: CASSFLGQGAIYEQYF. The CDR3 bases are TGTGCCAGCAGTTTCCTGGGACAGGGGGCAATCTACGAGCAGTACTTC.